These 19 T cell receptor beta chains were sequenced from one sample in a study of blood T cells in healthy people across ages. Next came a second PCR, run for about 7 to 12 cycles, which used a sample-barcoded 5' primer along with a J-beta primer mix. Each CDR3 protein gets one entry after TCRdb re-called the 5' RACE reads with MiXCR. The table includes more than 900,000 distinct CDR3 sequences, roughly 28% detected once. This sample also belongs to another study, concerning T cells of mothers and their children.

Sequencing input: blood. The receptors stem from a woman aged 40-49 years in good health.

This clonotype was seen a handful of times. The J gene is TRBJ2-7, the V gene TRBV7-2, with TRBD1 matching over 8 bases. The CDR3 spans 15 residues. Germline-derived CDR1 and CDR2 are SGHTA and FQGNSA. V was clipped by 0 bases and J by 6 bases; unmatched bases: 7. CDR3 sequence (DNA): TGTGCCAGCAGCTTAGCGACAGGGGCGGGCGCCGAGCAGTACTTC. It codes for CASSLATGAGAEQYF.

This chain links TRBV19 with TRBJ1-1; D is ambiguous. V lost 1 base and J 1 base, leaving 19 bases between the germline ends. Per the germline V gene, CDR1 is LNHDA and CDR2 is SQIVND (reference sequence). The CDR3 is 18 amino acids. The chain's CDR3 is CASSIATGDNPRNTEAFF. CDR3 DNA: TGTGCCAGTAGTATAGCCACGGGAGACAATCCGAGGAACACTGAAGCTTTCTTT.

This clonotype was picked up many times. In nucleotides, the CDR3 is TGCAGTGCCATACAAAGCTCCGGGACATCGTACAATGAGCAGTTCTTC. Residues: CSAIQSSGTSYNEQFF. The rearrangement joins TRBV20-1 to TRBJ2-1; the D gene is possibly TRBD1 (6 bases). Germline lookup yields CDR1 DFQATT and CDR2 SNEGSKA (reference sequence). Trimming took off 6 bases at V and 4 bases at J, with 22 bases between the two ends. This CDR3 comprises 16 residues.

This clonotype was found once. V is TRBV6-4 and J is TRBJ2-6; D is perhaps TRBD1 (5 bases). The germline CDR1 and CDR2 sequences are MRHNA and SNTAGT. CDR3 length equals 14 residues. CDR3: CVGSDSSGANVLTF. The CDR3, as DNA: TGTGTCGGCAGTGACAGCTCGGGGGCCAACGTCCTGACTTTC.

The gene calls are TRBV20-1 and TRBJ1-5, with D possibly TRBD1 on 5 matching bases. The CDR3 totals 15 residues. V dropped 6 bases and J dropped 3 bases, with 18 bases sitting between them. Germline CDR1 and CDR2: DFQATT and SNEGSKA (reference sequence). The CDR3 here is CSAPRIRDLNQPQHF. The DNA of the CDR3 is TGCAGTGCCCCACGCATACGGGACCTCAATCAGCCCCAGCATTTT.

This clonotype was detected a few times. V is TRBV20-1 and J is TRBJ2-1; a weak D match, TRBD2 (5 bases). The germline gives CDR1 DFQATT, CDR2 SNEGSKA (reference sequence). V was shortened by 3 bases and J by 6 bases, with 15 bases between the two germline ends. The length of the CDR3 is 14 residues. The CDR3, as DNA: TGCAGTGCTAGTTATACCGGGAACCCCAATGAGCAGTTCTTC. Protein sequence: CSASYTGNPNEQFF.

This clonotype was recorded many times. The CDR3 loop is CAISGQVSGANVLTF. Written as DNA, the CDR3 is TGTGCCATCAGTGGACAGGTCTCTGGGGCCAACGTCCTGACTTTC. The chain employs TRBV10-3 and TRBJ2-6, with a tentative D call TRBD1 (6 bases). Germline loops: CDR1 ENHRY, CDR2 SYGVKD. CDR3 size: 15 residues. V dropped 4 bases and J dropped 0 bases, with 7 bases sitting between them.

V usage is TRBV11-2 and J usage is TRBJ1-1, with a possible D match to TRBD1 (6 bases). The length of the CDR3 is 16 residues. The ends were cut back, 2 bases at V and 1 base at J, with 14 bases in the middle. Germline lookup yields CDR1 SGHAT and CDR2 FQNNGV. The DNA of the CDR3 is TGTGCCAGCAGCTTATTCCTCCAGGGGAAGAACACTGAAGCTTTCTTT. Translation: CASSLFLQGKNTEAFF.

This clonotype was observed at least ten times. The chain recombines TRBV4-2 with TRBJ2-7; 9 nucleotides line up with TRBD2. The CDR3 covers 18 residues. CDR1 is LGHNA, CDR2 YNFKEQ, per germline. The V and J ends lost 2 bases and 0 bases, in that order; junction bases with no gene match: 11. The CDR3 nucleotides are TGTGCCAGCAGCCAACAACTGCCTCGAGCGGGGGGCTCCTACGAGCAGTACTTC. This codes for CASSQQLPRAGGSYEQYF.

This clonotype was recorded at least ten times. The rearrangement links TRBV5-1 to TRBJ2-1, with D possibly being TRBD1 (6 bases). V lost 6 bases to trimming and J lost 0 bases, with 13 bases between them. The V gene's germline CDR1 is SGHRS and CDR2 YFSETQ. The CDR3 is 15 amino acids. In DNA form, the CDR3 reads TGCGCCAGCAAAACCTTGGGGGCCTCCTACAATGAGCAGTTCTTC. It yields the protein CASKTLGASYNEQFF.

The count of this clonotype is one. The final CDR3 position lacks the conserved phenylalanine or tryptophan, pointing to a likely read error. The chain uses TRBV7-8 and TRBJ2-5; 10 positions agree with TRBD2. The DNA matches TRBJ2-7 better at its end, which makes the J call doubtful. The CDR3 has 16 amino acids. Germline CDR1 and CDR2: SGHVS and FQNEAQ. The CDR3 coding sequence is TGTGCCAGCAGCCAAAGGAGCGGGGGGGCCTTTTTCGAGCAGTACTGC. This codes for CASSQRSGGAFFEQYC.

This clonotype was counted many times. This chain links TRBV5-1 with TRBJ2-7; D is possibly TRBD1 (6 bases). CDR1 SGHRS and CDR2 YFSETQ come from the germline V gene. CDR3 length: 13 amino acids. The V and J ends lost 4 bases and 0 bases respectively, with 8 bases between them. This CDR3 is CASSTTGSYEQYF. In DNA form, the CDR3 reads TGCGCCAGCAGCACGACAGGCTCCTACGAGCAGTACTTC.

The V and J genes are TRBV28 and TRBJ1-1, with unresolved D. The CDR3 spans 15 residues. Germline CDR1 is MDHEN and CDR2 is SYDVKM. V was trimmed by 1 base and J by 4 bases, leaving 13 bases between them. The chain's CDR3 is CASSLFGRTFTEAFF. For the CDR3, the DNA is TGTGCCAGCAGTTTATTCGGCAGGACTTTCACTGAAGCTTTCTTT.

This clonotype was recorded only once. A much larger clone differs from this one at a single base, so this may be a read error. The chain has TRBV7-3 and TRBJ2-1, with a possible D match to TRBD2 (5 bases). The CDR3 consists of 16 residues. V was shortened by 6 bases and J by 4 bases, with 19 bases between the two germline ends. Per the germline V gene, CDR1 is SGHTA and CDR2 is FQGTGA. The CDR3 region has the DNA TGTGCCAGCAGTTTTGCATCGGACGGGGTATACAATGAGCAGTTCTTC. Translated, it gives CASSFASDGVYNEQFF. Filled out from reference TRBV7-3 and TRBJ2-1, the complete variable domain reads GAGVSQTPSNKVTEKGKYVELRCDPISGHTALYWYRQSLGQGPEFLIYFQGTGAADDSGLPNDRFFAVRPEGSVSTLKIQRTERGDSAVYLCASSFASDGVYNEQFFGPGTRLTVL.

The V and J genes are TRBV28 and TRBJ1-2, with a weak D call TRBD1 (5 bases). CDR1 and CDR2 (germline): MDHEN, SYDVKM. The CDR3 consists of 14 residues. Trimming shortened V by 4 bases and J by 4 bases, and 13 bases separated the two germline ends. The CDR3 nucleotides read TGTGCCAGCAGTTCCCCAGGGTCGGGCTATGGCTACACCTTC. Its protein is CASSSPGSGYGYTF.

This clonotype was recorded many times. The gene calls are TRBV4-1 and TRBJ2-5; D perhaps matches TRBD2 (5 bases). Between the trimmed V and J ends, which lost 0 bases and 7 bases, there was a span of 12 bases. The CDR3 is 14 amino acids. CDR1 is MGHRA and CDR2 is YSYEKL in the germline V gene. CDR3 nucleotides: TGCGCCAGCAGCCAAGAGGACGGAGGTGGGACCCAGTACTTC. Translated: CASSQEDGGGTQYF.

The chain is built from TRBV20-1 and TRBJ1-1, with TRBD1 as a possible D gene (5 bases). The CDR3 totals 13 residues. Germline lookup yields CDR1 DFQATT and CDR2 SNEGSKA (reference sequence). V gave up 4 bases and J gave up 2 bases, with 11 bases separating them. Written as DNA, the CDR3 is TGCAGTGCTACCCAGGGCTCTAACACTGAAGCTTTCTTT. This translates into CSATQGSNTEAFF.

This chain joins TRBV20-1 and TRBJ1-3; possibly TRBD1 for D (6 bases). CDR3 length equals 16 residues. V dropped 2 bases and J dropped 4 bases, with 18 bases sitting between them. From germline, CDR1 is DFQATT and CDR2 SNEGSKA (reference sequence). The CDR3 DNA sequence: TGCAGTGCTAGAACCAACAGGGCATCAAGAGGAAACACCATATATTTT. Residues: CSARTNRASRGNTIYF.

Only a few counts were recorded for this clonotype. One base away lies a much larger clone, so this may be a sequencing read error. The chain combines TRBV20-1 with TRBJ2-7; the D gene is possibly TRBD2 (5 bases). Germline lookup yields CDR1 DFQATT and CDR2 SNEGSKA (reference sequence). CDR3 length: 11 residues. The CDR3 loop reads CSTRDVPEQYF. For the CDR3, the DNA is TGCAGTACTAGAGATGTACCCGAGCAGTACTTC.